The T cell receptor (beta chain) described here comes from a study of memory CD4+ T cells and cytomegalovirus serostatus. Sequencing used immunoSEQ multiplex PCR; TCRdb keeps in-frame clones, though not all of them. The sample holds 35,000 to 50,000 clones, around 72% seen once. Single viable CD3+CD4+CD8-CD45RO+ cells were sorted as the memory CD4+ T cells. V dropped 4 bases and J dropped 4 bases, with 11 bases sitting between them. The germline gives CDR1 LNHDA, CDR2 SQIVND (reference sequence). The CDR3 sequence is 14 residues long. The TCR comes from an adult in good health and CMV-seronegative. The sample comprised memory CD4+ T cells from blood. V is TRBV19 and J is TRBJ1-3, with D perhaps TRBD1 (6 bases). DNA for the CDR3: TGTGCCAGTAGTACCCAGACAGGAGGAAACACCATATATTTT. Encoded protein: CASSTQTGGNTIYF. The variable domain in full, with the rest retrieved from reference TRBV19 and TRBJ1-3, is DGGITQSPKYLFRKEGQNVTLSCEQNLNHDAMYWYRQDPGQGLRLIYYSQIVNDFQKGDIAEGYSVSREKKESFPLTVTSAQKNPTAFYLCASSTQTGGNTIYFGEGSWLTVV.